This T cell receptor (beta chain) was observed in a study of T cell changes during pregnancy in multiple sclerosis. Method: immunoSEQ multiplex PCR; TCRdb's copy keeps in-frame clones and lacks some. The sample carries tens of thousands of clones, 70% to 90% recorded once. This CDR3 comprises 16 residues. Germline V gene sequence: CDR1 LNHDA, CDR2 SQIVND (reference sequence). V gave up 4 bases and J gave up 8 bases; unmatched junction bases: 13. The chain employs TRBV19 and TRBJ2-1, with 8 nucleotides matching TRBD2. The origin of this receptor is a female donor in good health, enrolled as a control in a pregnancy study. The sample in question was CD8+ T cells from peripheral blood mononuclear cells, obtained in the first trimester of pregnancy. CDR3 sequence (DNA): TGTGCCAGTAGTACCGGGGGGGCCAATCTGTTCGATGAGCAGTTCTTC. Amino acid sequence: CASSTGGANLFDEQFF.